The present T cell receptor (beta chain) was sequenced within a study of OX40 agonist ivuxolimab in advanced cancers. Study summary: A partial response was reached by three patients: one with hepatocellular carcinoma and two with cutaneous melanoma. Points from the study as a whole: Compared with CD4+, CD8+ T cells on average had more expanded clones. By week 6 at 0.1 to 3.0 mg/kg, blood CD4+ and CD8+ T cells had expanded clonally.

This clone was detected once. Its antigen is not identified. Method: immunoSEQ multiplex PCR; TCRdb's copy keeps in-frame clones and lacks some. The repertoire holds some 74,000 clones, with approximately 85% as singletons. The germline V gene has CDR1 LNHDA and CDR2 SQIVND (reference sequence). The length of the CDR3 is 12 residues. V was pared by 4 bases and J by 7 bases, with 11 bases between. The sequence was obtained from an adult with an advanced solid tumor such as melanoma, head and neck, liver or kidney cancer. The sequencing here drew on CD4+ or CD8+ T cells sorted from blood, taken in a trial of the OX40 agonist ivuxolimab. This rearrangement joins TRBV19 to TRBJ2-7; perhaps D is TRBD1 or TRBD2 (5 bases each). Here the CDR3 reads CASSTGTQEQYF. CDR3 bases: TGTGCCAGTAGTACTGGGACCCAGGAGCAGTACTTC.